This T cell receptor (beta chain) was sequenced in a study of blood T cell repertoires in COVID-19. In the study overall: Collection of acute and convalescent COVID-19 samples took place in the United States, Italy and Spain. Sample material is recorded as cDNA or gDNA derived from T cells, B-cell-depleted T cells, or PBMCs.

Source study methods: Amplified reference gene primers provided the basis for estimating nucleated cell counts. Assay: immunoSEQ multiplex PCR; the TCRdb copy retains only in-frame clones and omits some. For V, J and clone size, that table is used; D and trimming come from the DNA. The data contain about 130,000 clones, roughly three quarters of them singletons. Germline CDR1 is MNHEY and CDR2 is SVGEGT. This CDR3 region has 16 residues. Trimming left V 5 bases short and J 4 bases short, with 15 bases between. Seattle patient enrollment occurred during active infection, with longitudinal follow-up thereafter.

The chain uses TRBV6-2 or TRBV6-3 and TRBJ2-6; no clear D. This sequence originates from a woman in her 70s with COVID-19, enrolled during active disease. The material sequenced was peripheral blood. The CDR3 reads CASSRLAEAGANVLTF. The CDR3 coding sequence is TGTGCCAGCAGTCGCCTCGCAGAGGCCGGGGCCAACGTCCTGACTTTC.